This TCR beta chain was recorded in a study of T cells in Graves' hyperthyroidism and ophthalmopathy. General study results and limits: The majority of expanded thyroid clonotypes above 0.001 also appeared in blood.

Authors of the study amplified TCR beta CDR3 regions from RNA transcripts. A set of HTBI primers served as the primers for a first-round RT-PCR of the TCR CDR3. TCRdb passed the multiplex PCR reads through MiXCR, listing each CDR3 protein once. The sample lists about 350,000 distinct CDR3 sequences, more than 11% occurring once. Newly diagnosed hyperthyroidism, duration under 2 months, in patients aged 18 to 65. Thyroid ultrasound and orbital computed tomography, with clinical symptoms and serum thyroxine and TRAb, informed diagnoses. Note on this clonotype: Its antigen is not known.

The TCR was taken from a woman aged 25 to 39 with Graves' hyperthyroidism. The sample was blood.

The CDR3 coding sequence is TGTGCCAGCAGTTCCTTCGACACTTTGGAGCCCCAGCATTTT. Translation: CASSSFDTLEPQHF. This chain joins TRBV28 and TRBJ1-5; D gene unclear. V dropped 4 bases and J dropped 8 bases, with 15 bases sitting between them. This CDR3 has 14 amino acids. In germline, CDR1 is MDHEN, CDR2 SYDVKM.